This T cell receptor (beta chain) was recorded in a study of OX40 agonist ivuxolimab in advanced cancers. Study information: At around 81% male, the cohort had a mean age of around 56 years, ranging from about 20 to 90.

Assay: immunoSEQ multiplex PCR; the TCRdb copy retains only in-frame clones and omits some. This table holds about 60,000 clones, around 84% found once. Regarding the study as a whole: At 0.1 to 3.0 mg/kg and by week 6, clonal expansion occurred in CD4+ and CD8+ blood T cells. Among the nonresponders, some also had low normalized T-cell clonal expansion.

About this clone itself: No antigen is known for it.

Germline values: CDR1 MNHEY, CDR2 SVGAGI. J lost 0 bases, V lost 6 bases, and 4 bases had no gene match. The CDR3 runs 15 residues. The source material was CD4+ or CD8+ T cells sorted from blood, sampled in a trial of the OX40 agonist ivuxolimab. The receptor was isolated from an adult with an advanced solid tumor such as melanoma, head and neck, liver or kidney cancer. The chain links TRBV6-5 to TRBJ2-2; 7 nucleotides agree with TRBD2. The CDR3 DNA is TGTGCCAGCAGCACCCGGGGGGCGAACACCGGGGAGCTGTTTTTT. It specifies CASSTRGANTGELFF.